This T cell receptor beta chain comes out of a study of blood T cell repertoires in COVID-19. Data came from immunoSEQ multiplex PCR; TCRdb stores just in-frame clones and leaves some out. The data contain more than 200,000 clones, less than 90% of them singletons. Germline V gene sequence: CDR1 MGHRA, CDR2 YSYEKL. J lost 7 bases, V lost 4 bases, and 8 bases had no gene match. The CDR3 is 14 amino acids. The receptor comes from a man between 65 and 80 years old with acute or convalescent COVID-19. J is TRBJ2-7 and V is TRBV4-1; TRBD1 matches 9 bases. Sequenced: peripheral blood. CDR3 in amino acids: CASSLLQGAGEQYF. The CDR3 DNA sequence: TGCGCCAGCAGCCTCCTACAGGGGGCGGGTGAGCAGTACTTC.